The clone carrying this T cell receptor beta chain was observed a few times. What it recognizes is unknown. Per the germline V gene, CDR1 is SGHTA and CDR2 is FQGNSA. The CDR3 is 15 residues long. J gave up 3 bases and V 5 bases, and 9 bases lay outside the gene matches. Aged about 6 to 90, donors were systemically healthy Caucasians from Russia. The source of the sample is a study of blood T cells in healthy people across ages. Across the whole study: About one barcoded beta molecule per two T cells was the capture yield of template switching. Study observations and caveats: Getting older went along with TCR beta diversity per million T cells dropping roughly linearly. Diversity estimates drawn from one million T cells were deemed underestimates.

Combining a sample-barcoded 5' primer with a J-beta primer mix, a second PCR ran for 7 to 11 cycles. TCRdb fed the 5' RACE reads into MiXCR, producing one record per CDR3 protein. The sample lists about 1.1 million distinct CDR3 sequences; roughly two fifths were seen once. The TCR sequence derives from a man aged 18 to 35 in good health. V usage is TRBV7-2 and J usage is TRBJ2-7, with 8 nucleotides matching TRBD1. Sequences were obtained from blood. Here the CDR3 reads CASSAGQGRIYEQYF. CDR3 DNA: TGTGCCAGCAGCGCCGGACAGGGCCGCATCTACGAGCAGTACTTC.